This T cell receptor (beta chain) was profiled in a study of blood T cell repertoires in COVID-19. In the original analysis: Cell counts per sample came from amplifying reference gene primers. Profiled with immunoSEQ multiplex PCR; TCRdb holds only in-frame clones, not every one. V and J calls and clone size are those listed in that table; D and trimming were worked out from the DNA. The table includes approximately 130,000 clones, around 89% detected once. Germline values: CDR1 SGDLS, CDR2 YYNGEE. The V end lost 0 bases, the J end lost 8 bases, and 8 bases lay between the germline ends. This CDR3 has 12 amino acids.

The specimen sequenced was peripheral blood. J is TRBJ1-2 and V is TRBV9; D is unresolved. The TCR sequence derives from a human donor in a cohort sampled during active COVID-19. CDR3 region: CASSVAREGYTF. The CDR3 coding sequence is TGTGCCAGCAGCGTAGCGCGAGAGGGCTACACCTTC.